This T cell receptor (beta chain) was retrieved from a study of blood T cell repertoires in COVID-19. Across the study: The study drew acute and convalescent COVID-19 samples from the United States, Italy and Spain. T cells, B-cell-depleted T cells, or PBMCs supplied cDNA or gDNA.

Authors' methods: Reference gene primer amplification yielded estimated nucleated cell counts. Measured with immunoSEQ multiplex PCR; TCRdb has only the in-frame clones, and not every one. V and J calls and clone size follow that table, whereas D and trimming were derived from the DNA. The sample has under 150,000 clones, roughly 88% seen once. There are 18 residues in the CDR3. With 0 bases clipped from V and 0 bases from J, the junction kept 6 bases outside the gene matches. Germline V gives CDR1 SGHRS, CDR2 YFSETQ. This clonotype was sampled from a man in his 70s with active COVID-19. Material: peripheral blood. The chain employs TRBV5-1 and TRBJ2-4, with TRBD2 matching over 10 bases. CDR3 sequence (DNA): TGCGCCAGCAGCTTGGGGATTATAGCGGGAGGAGCCAAAAACATTCAGTACTTC. Translated, it gives CASSLGIIAGGAKNIQYF.